This entry concerns a single TCR beta chain. The antigen remains unidentified. The germline gene is not matched at one end of the junction; a read error may be the cause. Nominally healthy donors were sampled, though unrecorded immune exposures were likely. PCR involved 60 Vbeta and 13 Jbeta primers. Sequencing used immunoSEQ multiplex PCR; TCRdb keeps in-frame clones, though not all of them. Of 150,000 to 200,000 clones listed, roughly 80% are singletons. The sample comes from a study of cytomegalovirus exposure and HLA in healthy donors. Findings of the study overall: The authors later found HLA-associated TCR beta chains more clonally expanded than equally common others. In an earlier analysis, about 87% or about 30%: the productive usage of most TCR beta V segments.

Germline-derived CDR1 and CDR2 are SSHAT and FNYEAQ (reference sequence). The CDR3 totals 13 residues. The sample comprised PBMCs. This sequence was found in a female donor in good health and CMV-seronegative. The V call is TRBV7-7, the J call TRBJ2-2; D call uncertain. As DNA, the CDR3 is TGTGCTAGCAGCGTCGCGGTCACCGGGGAGCTGTTTTTT. This encodes CASSVAVTGELFF.